In its sample, the clone carrying this T cell receptor beta chain was seen once. Antigen: not known. The entry originates in a study of shared clonotypes between healthy human individuals. Study results and limitations: Shared across a few donors were around 4.7% of the naive CD4 clonotypes. All-four-donor shared clonotypes had higher generation probabilities than non-shared clonotypes did.

Sequenced by immunoSEQ multiplex PCR; TCRdb stores in-frame clones only, minus some. This repertoire shows about 1.5 million clones, roughly 96% found once; its top ten account for about 1%. The V segment lost 2 bases and the J segment 9 bases; nucleotides outside the gene matches: 22. CDR1 is SGHRS and CDR2 is YFSETQ in the germline V gene. This CDR3 is 18 amino acids long. Sequences were obtained from naive CD4+ T cells sorted from blood. Subset noted: CD45RA+ positively selected. This clonotype originated in a young man in good health. The rearrangement links TRBV5-1 to TRBJ2-7; 8 positions match TRBD1. The CDR3: CASSLRGTGGTMSWAQYF. The CDR3 nucleotides are TGCGCCAGCAGCTTAAGGGGGACAGGCGGGACGATGAGCTGGGCGCAGTACTTC. Full variable domain (remainder filled in from reference TRBV5-1 and TRBJ2-7): KAGVTQTPRYLIKTRGQQVTLSCSPISGHRSVSWYQQTPGQGLQFLFEYFSETQRNKGNFPGRFSGRQFSNSRSEMNVSTLELGDSALYLCASSLRGTGGTMSWAQYFGPGTRLTVT.